The clone carrying this T cell receptor (beta chain) occurred many times. As yet, its antigen is unknown. These data originate in a study of regulatory T cells in long-lasting Graves disease. Researchers made TCR beta libraries by using iRepertoire HTBI primers and running Arm-PCR on CDR3 regions. In TCRdb, the multiplex PCR reads were re-called with MiXCR into one record per CDR3 protein. This sample carries roughly 610,000 distinct CDR3 sequences, roughly a sixth of them seen once, and the ten largest clones take about 12%. General observations from the study: Accuracy may have been reduced by the small sample size.

V was pared by 1 base and J by 5 bases, with 10 bases between. The germline gives CDR1 KGHSH, CDR2 LQKENI. The length of the CDR3 is 14 residues. Time point indicated: newly diagnosed GD, antithyroid drugs for less than 3 months. From RNA extracted from PBMCs, the TCR library was made. These data are also associated with another study on T cells in Graves' hyperthyroidism and ophthalmopathy. That paper states: Patients were excluded because of uncontrolled infection, other autoimmune disease, pregnancy or lactation. The study used the HTBI primer set for a first-round RT-PCR of the TCR CDR3.

Material: peripheral blood mononuclear cells (PBMCs), obtained at new diagnosis, from a patient treated with antithyroid drugs. This sequence originates from a man between 18 and 35 years old with Graves disease. The V gene is TRBV18, the J gene TRBJ2-3; D remains ambiguous. CDR3 protein: CASSPRALEDTQYF. CDR3 bases: TGTGCCAGCTCACCACGAGCTCTCGAAGATACGCAGTATTTT.